The 2 T cell receptor beta chains reported below all come from one sample, sequenced in a study of cytomegalovirus exposure and HLA in healthy donors (dated by TCRdb to about 2017). To prepare the library, the immunoSEQ multiplex PCR assay was applied. A mixture of 60 forward primers for TCR Vbeta segments and 13 reverse primers for TCR Jbeta segments was used in the multiplex PCR. Held by TCRdb, this immuneACCESS table contains in-frame sequences only and omits some clones. Under half of the omission traces to an unresolved V gene where checked; the cause of the rest is unknown. The sample contains roughly 200,000 clones, about 90% of them found a single time. The ten largest clones represent around 1% of the sample. Input material: PBMCs. These receptors were obtained from a boy between 2 and 10 years old in good health and CMV-seronegative.

The rearrangement joins TRBV29-1 to TRBJ1-2, with 8 nucleotides matching TRBD1. Germline V gives CDR1 SQVTM, CDR2 ANQGSEA. J gave up 0 bases and V 0 bases, and 12 bases lay outside the gene matches. This CDR3 is built from 18 residues. The CDR3 DNA reads as TGCAGCGTTGAAGATCTTAATGGCTGGGACAGGTCTAACTATGGCTACACCTTC. Translation gives CSVEDLNGWDRSNYGYTF. The variable domain in full, completed from reference TRBV29-1 and TRBJ1-2, reads SAVISQKPSRDICQRGTSLTIQCQVDSQVTMMFWYRQQPGQSLTLIATANQGSEATYESGFVIDKFPISRPNLTFSTLTVSNMSPEDSSIYLCSVEDLNGWDRSNYGYTFGSGTRLTVV.

The rearrangement joins TRBV11-2 to TRBJ2-5; TRBD1 matches at 10 bases. This CDR3 comprises 17 residues. V gave up 1 base and J gave up 4 bases; unmatched junction bases: 9. In germline, CDR1 is SGHAT, CDR2 FQNNGV. The CDR3 DNA reads as TGTGCCAGCAGCTTAGTTCTTCCGGGACAGGGGTTAGAGACCCAGTACTTC. Translated: CASSLVLPGQGLETQYF.